The rows below give T cell receptor beta chains drawn from one sample of a study of cytomegalovirus exposure and HLA in healthy donors. Sequenced by immunoSEQ multiplex PCR; TCRdb stores in-frame clones only, minus some. The data show 95,000 to 150,000 clones, 80% to 90% seen once. Sequenced: PBMCs. The receptors were sampled from a man aged 35 to 55 in good health and CMV-seronegative. Both conserved end residues are trimmed from each CDR3.

V gene,J gene,CDR3 protein
TRBV18,TRBJ2-1,ASSPILAAYNEQF
TRBV7-2,TRBJ2-7,ASSRGLAGAYEQY
TRBV28,TRBJ2-3,ASVTAGGHSWSTDTQY
TRBV4-3,TRBJ1-2,ASSQDGGKTGRGYT
TRBV2,TRBJ1-5,ASRGTGGNQPQH
TRBV10-3,TRBJ2-5,AIMASGDETQY
TRBV10-3,TRBJ2-4,AISDWGDGKNSQY
TRBV28,TRBJ1-1,ASSLDRAGTEAF
TRBV5-4,TRBJ2-7,ASSFSGGFGDEQY
TRBV7-2,TRBJ1-5,ASSLGEGQGRSNQPQH
TRBV7-9,TRBJ1-1,ASSPRQEHTEAF
TRBV11-3,TRBJ2-1,ASSLRTSGNNEQF
TRBV18,TRBJ1-4,ASSPTGRGTNEKLF
TRBV11-1,TRBJ2-5,ASSLVGTGQETQY
TRBV7-2,TRBJ1-4,ASSSDRFNEKLF
TRBV7-8,TRBJ2-5,ASSSGVRGSGQY